This T cell receptor (beta chain) came from a study of T cell responses to AZD1222 COVID-19 vaccine. This clone has only one observation. Trimming cost V 6 bases and J 0 bases; bases outside gene matches: 8. CDR1 KGHSH and CDR2 LQKENI come from the germline V gene. CDR3 length: 17 residues. Sequencing was performed with immunoSEQ multiplex PCR; in TCRdb, only in-frame clones are kept and a portion is missing. The table shows 150,000 to 160,000 clones, with 90% to 95% occurring only once. The receptor was derived from an adult who received the AZD1222 COVID-19 vaccine. The chain joins TRBV18 to TRBJ2-2; TRBD2 agrees at 9 bases. The source was peripheral blood, collected 28 days after the second AZD1222 dose. The CDR3 protein is CASSLLSGGPNTGELFF. The CDR3 DNA reads TGTGCCAGCTCTCTCCTTAGCGGGGGTCCGAACACCGGGGAGCTGTTTTTT.